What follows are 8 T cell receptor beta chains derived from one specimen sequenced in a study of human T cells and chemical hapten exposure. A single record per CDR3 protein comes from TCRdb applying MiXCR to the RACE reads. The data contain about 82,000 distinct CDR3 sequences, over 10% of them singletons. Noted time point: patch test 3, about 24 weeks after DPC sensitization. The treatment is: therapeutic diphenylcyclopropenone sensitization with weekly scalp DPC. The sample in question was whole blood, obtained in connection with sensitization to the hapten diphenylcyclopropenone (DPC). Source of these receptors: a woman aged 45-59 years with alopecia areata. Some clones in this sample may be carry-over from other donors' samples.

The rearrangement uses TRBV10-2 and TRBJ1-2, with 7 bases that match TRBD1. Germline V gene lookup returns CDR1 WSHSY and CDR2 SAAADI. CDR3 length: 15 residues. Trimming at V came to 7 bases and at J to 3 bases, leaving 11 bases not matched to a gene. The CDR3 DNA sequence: TGCGCCAGCAATCAACTACCGGGACAGCACTATGGCTACACCTTC. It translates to CASNQLPGQHYGYTF.

CDR3 nucleotide sequence: TGTGCCTGGAGTGGGGGCGACTTTGAAGCTTTCTTT. Translation gives CAWSGGDFEAFF. The chain combines TRBV30 with TRBJ1-1; a weak D match, TRBD1 (5 bases). CDR3 size: 12 residues. CDR1 is GTSNPN, CDR2 SVGIG, per germline (reference sequence). With 1 base removed from V and 7 bases from J, the gap between germline ends came to 10 bases.

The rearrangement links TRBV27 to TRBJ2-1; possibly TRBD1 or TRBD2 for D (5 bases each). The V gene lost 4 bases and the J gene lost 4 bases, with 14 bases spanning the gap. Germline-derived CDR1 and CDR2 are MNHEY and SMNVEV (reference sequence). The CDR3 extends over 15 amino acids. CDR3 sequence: CASSSPGRYYNEQFF. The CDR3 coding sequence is TGTGCCAGCAGTTCCCCGGGACGGTATTACAATGAGCAGTTCTTC.

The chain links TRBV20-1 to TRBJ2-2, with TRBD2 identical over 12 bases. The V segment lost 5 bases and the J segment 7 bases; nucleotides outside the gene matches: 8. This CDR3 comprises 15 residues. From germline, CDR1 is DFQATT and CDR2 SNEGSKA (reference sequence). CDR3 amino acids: CSAVGLAGSSGELFF. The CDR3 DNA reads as TGCAGTGCTGTTGGACTAGCGGGAAGTAGCGGGGAGCTGTTTTTT.

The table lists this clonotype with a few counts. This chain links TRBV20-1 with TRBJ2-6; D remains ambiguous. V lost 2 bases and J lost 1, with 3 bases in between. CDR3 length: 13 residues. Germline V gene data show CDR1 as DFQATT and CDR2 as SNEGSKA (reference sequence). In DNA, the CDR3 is TGCAGTGCTAGACAGTCTGGGGCCAACGTCCTGACTTTC. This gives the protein CSARQSGANVLTF.

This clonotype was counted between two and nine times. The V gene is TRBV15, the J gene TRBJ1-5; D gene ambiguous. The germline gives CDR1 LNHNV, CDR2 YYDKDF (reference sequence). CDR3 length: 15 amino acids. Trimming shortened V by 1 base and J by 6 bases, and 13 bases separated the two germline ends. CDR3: CATSRGLGYSQPQHF. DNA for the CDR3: TGTGCCACCAGCAGAGGGCTTGGTTACTCTCAGCCCCAGCATTTT.

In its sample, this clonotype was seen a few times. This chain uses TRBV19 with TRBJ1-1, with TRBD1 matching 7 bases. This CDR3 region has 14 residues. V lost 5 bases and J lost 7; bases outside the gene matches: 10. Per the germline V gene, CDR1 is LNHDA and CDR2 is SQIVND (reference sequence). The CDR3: CASSVQTGVVEAFF. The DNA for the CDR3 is TGTGCCAGTAGTGTACAAACAGGGGTGGTTGAAGCTTTCTTT.

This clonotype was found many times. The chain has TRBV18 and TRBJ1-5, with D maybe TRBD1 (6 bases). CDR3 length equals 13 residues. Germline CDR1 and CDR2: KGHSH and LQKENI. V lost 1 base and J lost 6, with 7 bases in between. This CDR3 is CASSPQTGQPQHF. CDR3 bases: TGTGCCAGCTCACCACAGACAGGTCAGCCCCAGCATTTT.